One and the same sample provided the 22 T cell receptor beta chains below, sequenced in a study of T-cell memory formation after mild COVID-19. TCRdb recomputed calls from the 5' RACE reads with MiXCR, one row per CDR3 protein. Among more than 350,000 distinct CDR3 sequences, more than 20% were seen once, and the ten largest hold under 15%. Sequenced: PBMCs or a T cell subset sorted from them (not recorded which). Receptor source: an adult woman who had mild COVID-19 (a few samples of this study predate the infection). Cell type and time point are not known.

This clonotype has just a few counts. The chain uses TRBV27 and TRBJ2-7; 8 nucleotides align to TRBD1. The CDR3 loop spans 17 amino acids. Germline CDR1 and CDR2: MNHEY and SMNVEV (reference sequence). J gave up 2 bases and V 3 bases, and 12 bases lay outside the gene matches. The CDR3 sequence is CASSLSGVTGVTYEQYF. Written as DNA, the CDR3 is TGTGCCAGCAGTTTGTCGGGAGTGACAGGGGTTACCTACGAGCAGTACTTC.

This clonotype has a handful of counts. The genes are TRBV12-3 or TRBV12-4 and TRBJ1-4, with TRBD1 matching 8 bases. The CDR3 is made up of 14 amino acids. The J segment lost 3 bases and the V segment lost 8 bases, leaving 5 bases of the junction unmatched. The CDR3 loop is CASHRTGSNEKLFF. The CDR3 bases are TGTGCCAGCCACAGGACAGGGTCTAATGAAAAACTGTTTTTT.

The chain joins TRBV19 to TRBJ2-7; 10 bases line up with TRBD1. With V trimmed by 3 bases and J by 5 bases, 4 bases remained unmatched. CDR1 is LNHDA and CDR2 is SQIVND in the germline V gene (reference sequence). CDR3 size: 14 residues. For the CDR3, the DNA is TGTGCCAGTAGTATCGCCGGGACAGGGGACGAGCAGTACTTC. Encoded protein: CASSIAGTGDEQYF.

DNA of the CDR3: TGCGCCAGCAGCCGGGAACCTCCAGGAGCTTCTGGAAACACCATATATTTT. Its protein product is CASSREPPGASGNTIYF. This rearrangement joins TRBV4-1 to TRBJ1-3; D is uncertain. Germline CDR1 is MGHRA and CDR2 is YSYEKL. The V end lost 4 bases, the J end lost 1 base, and 17 bases lay between the germline ends. This CDR3 is built from 17 residues.

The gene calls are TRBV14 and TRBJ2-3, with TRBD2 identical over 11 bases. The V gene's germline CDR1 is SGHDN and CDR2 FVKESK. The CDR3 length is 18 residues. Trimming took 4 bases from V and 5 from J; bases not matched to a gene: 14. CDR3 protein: CASSPHGVTSGIGDTQYF. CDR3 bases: TGTGCCAGCAGCCCTCACGGGGTGACTAGCGGGATAGGAGATACGCAGTATTTT.

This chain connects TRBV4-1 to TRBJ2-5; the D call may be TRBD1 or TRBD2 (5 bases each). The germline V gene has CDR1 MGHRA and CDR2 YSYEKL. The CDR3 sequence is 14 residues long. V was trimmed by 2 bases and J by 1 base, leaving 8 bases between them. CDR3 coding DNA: TGCGCCAGCAGCCAAACGAGGGGCCAAGAGACCCAGTACTTC. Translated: CASSQTRGQETQYF.

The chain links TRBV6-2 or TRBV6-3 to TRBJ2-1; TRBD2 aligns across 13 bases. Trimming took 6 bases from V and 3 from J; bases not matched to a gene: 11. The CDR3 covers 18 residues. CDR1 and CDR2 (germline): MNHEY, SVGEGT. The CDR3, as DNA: TGTGCCAGCAGGGGTGGACTAGCGGGGGTACCCCTCTACAATGAGCAGTTCTTC. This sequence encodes CASRGGLAGVPLYNEQFF.

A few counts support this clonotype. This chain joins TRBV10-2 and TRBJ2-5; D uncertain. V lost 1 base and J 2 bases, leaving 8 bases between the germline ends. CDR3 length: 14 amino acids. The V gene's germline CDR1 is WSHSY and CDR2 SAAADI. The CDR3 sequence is CASSELVLQETQYF. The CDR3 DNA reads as TGCGCCAGCAGTGAGTTAGTACTTCAAGAGACCCAGTACTTC.

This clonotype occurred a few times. The CDR3 here is CAISESGASYEQYF. Here the CDR3 DNA reads TGTGCCATCAGTGAGTCGGGGGCCTCCTACGAGCAGTACTTC. The gene calls are TRBV10-3 and TRBJ2-7, with D perhaps TRBD1 (6 bases). Trimming removed 0 bases at V and 0 bases at J, with 6 bases between. The germline gives CDR1 ENHRY, CDR2 SYGVKD. The CDR3 totals 14 residues.

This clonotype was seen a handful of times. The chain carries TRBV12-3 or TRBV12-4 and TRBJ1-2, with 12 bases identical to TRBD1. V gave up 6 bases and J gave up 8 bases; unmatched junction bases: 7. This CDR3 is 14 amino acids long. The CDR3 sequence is CASSGTGGAGGYTF. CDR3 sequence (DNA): TGTGCCAGCAGCGGGACAGGGGGCGCGGGGGGCTACACCTTC.

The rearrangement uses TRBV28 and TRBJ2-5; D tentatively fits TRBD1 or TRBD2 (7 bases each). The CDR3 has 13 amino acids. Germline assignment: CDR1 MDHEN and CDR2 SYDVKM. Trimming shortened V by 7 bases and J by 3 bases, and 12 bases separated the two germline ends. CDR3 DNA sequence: TGTGCCAGCATCAGGGGGGGAGAAGAGACCCAGTACTTC. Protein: CASIRGGEETQYF.

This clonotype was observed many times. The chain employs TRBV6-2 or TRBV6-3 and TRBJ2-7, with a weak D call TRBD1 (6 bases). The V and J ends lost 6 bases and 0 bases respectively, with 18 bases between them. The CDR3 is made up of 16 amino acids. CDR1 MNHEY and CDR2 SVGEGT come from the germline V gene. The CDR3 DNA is TGTGCCAGCAGATGGGACAAGCAACGAGTCTCCTACGAGCAGTACTTC. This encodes CASRWDKQRVSYEQYF.

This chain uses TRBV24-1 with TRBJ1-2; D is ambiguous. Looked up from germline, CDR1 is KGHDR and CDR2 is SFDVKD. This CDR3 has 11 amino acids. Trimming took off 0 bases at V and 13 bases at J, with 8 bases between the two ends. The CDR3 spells CATSDLGLVTF. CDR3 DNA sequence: TGTGCCACCAGTGATTTGGGGCTCGTCACCTTC.

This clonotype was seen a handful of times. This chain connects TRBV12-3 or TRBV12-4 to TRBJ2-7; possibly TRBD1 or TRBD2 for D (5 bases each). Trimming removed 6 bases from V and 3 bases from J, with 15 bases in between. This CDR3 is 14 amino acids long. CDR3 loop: CASSPPGPVYEQYF. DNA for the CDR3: TGTGCCAGCAGCCCCCCGGGACCCGTCTACGAGCAGTACTTC.

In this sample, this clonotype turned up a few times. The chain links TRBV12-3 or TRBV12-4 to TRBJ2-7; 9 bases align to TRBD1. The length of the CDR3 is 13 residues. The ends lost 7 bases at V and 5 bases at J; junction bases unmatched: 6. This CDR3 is CASTRTGVDEQYF. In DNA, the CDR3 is TGTGCCAGCACAAGGACAGGGGTCGACGAGCAGTACTTC.

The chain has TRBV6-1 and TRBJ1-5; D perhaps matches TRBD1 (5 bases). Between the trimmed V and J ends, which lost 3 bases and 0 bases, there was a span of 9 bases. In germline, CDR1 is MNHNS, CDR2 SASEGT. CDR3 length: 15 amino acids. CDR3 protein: CASSDLTASNQPQHF. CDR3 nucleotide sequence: TGTGCCAGCAGTGATCTGACAGCTAGCAATCAGCCCCAGCATTTT.

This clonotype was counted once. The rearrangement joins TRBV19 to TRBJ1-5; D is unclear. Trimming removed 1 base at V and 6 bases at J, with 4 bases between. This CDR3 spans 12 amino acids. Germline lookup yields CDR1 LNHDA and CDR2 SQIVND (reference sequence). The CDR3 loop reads CASSIAVQPQHF. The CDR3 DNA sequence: TGTGCCAGTAGTATAGCCGTTCAGCCCCAGCATTTT.

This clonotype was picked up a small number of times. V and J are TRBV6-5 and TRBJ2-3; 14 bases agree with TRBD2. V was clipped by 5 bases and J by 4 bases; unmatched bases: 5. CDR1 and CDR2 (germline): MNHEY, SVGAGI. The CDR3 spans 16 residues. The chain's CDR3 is CASSPGLAGEADTQYF. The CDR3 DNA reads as TGTGCCAGCAGTCCGGGACTAGCGGGAGAGGCAGATACGCAGTATTTT.

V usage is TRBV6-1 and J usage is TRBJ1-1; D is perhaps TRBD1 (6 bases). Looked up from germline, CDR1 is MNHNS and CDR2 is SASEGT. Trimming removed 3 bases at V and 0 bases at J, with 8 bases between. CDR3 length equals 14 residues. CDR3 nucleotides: TGTGCCAGCAGTGACCGGGACATGAACACTGAAGCTTTCTTT. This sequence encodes CASSDRDMNTEAFF.

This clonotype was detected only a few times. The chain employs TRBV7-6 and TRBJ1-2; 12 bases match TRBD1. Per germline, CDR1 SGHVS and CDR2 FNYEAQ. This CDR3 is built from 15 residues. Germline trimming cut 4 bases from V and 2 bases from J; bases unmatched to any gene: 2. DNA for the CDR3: TGTGCCAGCAGCTACGGGACAGGGGGCAACTATGGCTACACCTTC. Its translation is CASSYGTGGNYGYTF.

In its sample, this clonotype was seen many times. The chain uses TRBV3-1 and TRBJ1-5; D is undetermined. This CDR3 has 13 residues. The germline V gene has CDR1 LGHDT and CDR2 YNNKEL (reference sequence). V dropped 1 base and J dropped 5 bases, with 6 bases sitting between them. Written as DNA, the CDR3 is TGTGCCAGCAGCCAAGGAGGAGATCAGCCCCAGCATTTT. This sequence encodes CASSQGGDQPQHF.

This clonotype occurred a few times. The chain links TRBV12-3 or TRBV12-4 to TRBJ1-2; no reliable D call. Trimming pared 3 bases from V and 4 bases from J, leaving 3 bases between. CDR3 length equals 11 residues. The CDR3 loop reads CASSFAYGYTF. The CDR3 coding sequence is TGTGCCAGCAGTTTCGCCTATGGCTACACCTTC.